The 3 T cell receptor beta chains in this list originate from one sample, sequenced in a study of beta chain features in type 1 diabetes. The isolated RNA, all of it, was reverse transcribed, so expressed TCRB transcripts were what got sequenced. Produced via immunoSEQ multiplex PCR; TCRdb's table is partial and in-frame only. Here the sample spans 620,000 or so clones, 15% being singletons. Sequencing was done on a sample of naive CD4+ T cells from blood. These TCRs come from a man aged 18 to 30 in good health.

This clone showed up just a few times. J is TRBJ1-5 and V is TRBV7-9, with no clear D. CDR3 length: 15 amino acids. Germline CDR1 is SEHNR and CDR2 is FQNEAQ (reference sequence). Between the trimmed V and J ends, which lost 5 bases and 4 bases, there was a span of 15 bases. The CDR3 region is CASSHAGRWNQPQHF. CDR3 sequence (DNA): TGTGCCAGCAGCCACGCCGGGAGGTGGAATCAGCCCCAGCATTTT.

This clone turned up a few times. This chain joins TRBV7-3 and TRBJ1-3; 7 nucleotides agree with TRBD1. The V segment lost 3 bases and the J segment 4 bases; nucleotides outside the gene matches: 6. The CDR3 is 15 amino acids. Germline V CDR1 and CDR2: SGHTA, FQGTGA. The CDR3 DNA follows: TGTGCCAGCAGCTTTAACACAGGGGCGGGAAACACCATATATTTT. It yields the protein CASSFNTGAGNTIYF.

The chain employs TRBV29-1 and TRBJ1-2, with D unclear. This CDR3 has 12 residues. Germline V gene lookup returns CDR1 SQVTM and CDR2 ANQGSEA. The V gene lost 3 bases and the J gene lost 1 base, with 6 bases spanning the gap. CDR3 loop: CSVEGHNYGYTF. The CDR3 DNA reads TGCAGCGTTGAGGGTCATAACTATGGCTACACCTTC.